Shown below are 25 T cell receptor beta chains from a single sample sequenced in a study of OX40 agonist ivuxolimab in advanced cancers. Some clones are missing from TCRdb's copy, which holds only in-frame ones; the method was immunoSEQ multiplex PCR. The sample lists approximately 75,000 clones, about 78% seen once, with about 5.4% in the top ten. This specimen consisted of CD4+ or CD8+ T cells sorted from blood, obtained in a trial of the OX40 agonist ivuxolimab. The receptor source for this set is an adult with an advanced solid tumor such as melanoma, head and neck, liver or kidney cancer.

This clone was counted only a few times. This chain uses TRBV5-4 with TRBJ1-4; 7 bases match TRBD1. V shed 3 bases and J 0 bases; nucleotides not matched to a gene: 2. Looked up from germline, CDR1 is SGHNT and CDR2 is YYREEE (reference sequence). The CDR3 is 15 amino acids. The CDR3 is CASSSQGATNEKLFF. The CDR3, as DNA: TGTGCCAGCAGCTCTCAGGGGGCAACTAATGAAAAACTGTTTTTT.

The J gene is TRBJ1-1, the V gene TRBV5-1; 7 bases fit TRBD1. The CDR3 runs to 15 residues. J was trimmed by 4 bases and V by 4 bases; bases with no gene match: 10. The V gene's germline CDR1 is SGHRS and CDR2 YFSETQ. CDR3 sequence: CASSPGQTAGTEAFF. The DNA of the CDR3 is TGCGCCAGCAGCCCGGGACAGACGGCGGGCACTGAAGCTTTCTTT.

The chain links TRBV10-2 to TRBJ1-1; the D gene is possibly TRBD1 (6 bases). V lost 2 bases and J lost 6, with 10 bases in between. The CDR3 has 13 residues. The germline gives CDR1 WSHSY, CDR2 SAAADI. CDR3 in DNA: TGCGCCAGCAGTGAGAGTGCAGGGGCTGAAGCTTTCTTT. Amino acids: CASSESAGAEAFF.

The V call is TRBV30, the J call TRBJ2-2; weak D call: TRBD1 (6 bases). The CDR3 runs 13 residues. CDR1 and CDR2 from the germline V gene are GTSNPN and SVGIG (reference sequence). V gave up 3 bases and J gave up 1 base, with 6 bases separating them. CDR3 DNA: TGTGCCTGGAGACAGGGGAACACCGGGGAGCTGTTTTTT. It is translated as CAWRQGNTGELFF.

The CDR3 DNA is TGTGCCAGCAGCTTGGCAAACAGGGGGCGCGATGGCTACACCTTC. It yields the protein CASSLANRGRDGYTF. The chain employs TRBV5-8 and TRBJ1-2; 9 bases align to TRBD1. Germline V gene lookup returns CDR1 SGHTS and CDR2 YDEGEE. J lost 6 bases, V lost 0 bases, and 6 bases had no gene match. The CDR3 runs to 15 residues.

The CDR3 loop reads CASSQDDRGPYF. The CDR3 DNA reads TGTGCCAGCAGCCAAGATGACCGGGGACCGTACTTC. The J gene is TRBJ2-7, the V gene TRBV7-2; D tentatively reads TRBD1 or TRBD2 (5 bases each). The CDR3 is 12 amino acids. The germline V and J ends were trimmed by 5 bases and 12 bases, with 17 bases remaining between them. CDR1 is SGHTA and CDR2 is FQGNSA in the germline V gene.

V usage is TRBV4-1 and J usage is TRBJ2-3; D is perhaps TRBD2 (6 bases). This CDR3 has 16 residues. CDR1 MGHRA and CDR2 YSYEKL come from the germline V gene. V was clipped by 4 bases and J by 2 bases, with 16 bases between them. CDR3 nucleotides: TGCGCCAGCAGCCGGGGGGACTCCTTATTCACAGATACGCAGTATTTT. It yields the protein CASSRGDSLFTDTQYF.

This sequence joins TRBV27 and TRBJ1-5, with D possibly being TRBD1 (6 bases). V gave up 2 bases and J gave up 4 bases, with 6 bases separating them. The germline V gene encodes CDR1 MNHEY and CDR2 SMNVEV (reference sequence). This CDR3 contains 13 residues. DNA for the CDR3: TGTGCCAGCAGTTTAACAGGGAATCAGCCCCAGCATTTT. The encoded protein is CASSLTGNQPQHF.

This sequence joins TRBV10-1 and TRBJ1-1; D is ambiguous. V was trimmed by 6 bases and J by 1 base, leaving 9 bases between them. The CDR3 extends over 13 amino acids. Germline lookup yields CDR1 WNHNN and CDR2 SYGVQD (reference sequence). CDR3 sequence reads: CASSPLRNTEAFF. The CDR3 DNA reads TGCGCCAGCAGCCCCCTGCGGAACACTGAAGCTTTCTTT.

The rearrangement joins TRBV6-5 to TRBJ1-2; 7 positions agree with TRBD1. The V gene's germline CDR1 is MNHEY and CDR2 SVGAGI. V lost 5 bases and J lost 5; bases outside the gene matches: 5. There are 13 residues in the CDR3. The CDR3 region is CASSETGKYGYTF. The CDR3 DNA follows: TGTGCCAGCAGTGAGACAGGGAAGTATGGCTACACCTTC.

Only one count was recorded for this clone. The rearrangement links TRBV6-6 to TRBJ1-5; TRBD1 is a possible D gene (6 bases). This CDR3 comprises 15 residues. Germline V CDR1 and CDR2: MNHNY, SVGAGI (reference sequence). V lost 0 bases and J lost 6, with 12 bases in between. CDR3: CASSYSGGSVQPQHF. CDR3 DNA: TGTGCCAGCAGTTACTCAGGGGGGTCGGTTCAGCCCCAGCATTTT.

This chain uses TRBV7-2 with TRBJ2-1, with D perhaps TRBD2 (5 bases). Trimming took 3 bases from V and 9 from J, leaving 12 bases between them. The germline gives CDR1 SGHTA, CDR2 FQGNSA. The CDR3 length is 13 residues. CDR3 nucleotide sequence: TGTGCCAGCAGCTTTGACTACGGGGTTGAGCAGTTCTTC. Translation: CASSFDYGVEQFF.

CDR3 protein: CASSLLSGPLGYTF. DNA for the CDR3: TGTGCCAGCAGTTTATTGTCGGGGCCCCTTGGCTACACCTTC. This rearrangement joins TRBV28 to TRBJ1-2; a weak D match, TRBD1 (5 bases). The ends were cut back, 1 base at V and 7 bases at J, with 13 bases in the middle. Germline lookup yields CDR1 MDHEN and CDR2 SYDVKM. CDR3 length equals 14 residues.

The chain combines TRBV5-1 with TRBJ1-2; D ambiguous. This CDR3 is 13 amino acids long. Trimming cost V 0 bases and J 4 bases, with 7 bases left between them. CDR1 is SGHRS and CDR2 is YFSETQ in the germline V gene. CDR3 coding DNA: TGCGCCAGCAGCTTGGCTGGGATCTATGGCTACACCTTC. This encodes CASSLAGIYGYTF. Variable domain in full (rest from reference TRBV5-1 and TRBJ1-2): KAGVTQTPRYLIKTRGQQVTLSCSPISGHRSVSWYQQTPGQGLQFLFEYFSETQRNKGNFPGRFSGRQFSNSRSEMNVSTLELGDSALYLCASSLAGIYGYTFGSGTRLTVV.

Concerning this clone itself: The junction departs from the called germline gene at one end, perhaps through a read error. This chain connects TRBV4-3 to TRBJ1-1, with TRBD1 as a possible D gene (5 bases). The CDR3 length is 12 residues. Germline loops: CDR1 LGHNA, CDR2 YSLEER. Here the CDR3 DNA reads TGCGTCAGCAGCCAAGGGACTGGTGGAGCTTTCTTT. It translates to CVSSQGTGGAFF.

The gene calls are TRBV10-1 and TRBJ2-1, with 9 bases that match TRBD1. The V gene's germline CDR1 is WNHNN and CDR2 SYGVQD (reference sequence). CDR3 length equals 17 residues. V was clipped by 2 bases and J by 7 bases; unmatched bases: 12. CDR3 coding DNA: TGCGCCAGCAGTGAGCCGAACAGGGGGCGGTGGAGGAATGAGCAGTTCTTC. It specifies CASSEPNRGRWRNEQFF.

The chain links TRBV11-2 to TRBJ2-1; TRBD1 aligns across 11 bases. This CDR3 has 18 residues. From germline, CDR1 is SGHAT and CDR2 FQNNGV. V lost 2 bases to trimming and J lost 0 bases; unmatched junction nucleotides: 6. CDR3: CASSLIFGTGGSYNEQFF. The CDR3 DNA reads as TGTGCCAGCAGCTTAATCTTCGGGACAGGGGGCTCCTACAATGAGCAGTTCTTC.

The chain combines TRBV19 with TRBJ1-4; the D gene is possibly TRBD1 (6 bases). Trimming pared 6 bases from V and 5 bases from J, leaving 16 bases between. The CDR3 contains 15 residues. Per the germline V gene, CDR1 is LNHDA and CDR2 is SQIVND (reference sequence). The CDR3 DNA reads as TGTGCCAGTAGCCTACACAGGGAGGAGAATGAAAAACTGTTTTTT. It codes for CASSLHREENEKLFF.

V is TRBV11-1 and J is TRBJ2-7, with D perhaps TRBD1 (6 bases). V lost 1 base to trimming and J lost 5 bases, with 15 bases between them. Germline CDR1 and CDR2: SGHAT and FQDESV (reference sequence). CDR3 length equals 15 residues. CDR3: CASSLVTGFTHEQYF. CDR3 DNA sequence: TGTGCCAGCAGCTTAGTTACAGGGTTTACCCACGAGCAGTACTTC.

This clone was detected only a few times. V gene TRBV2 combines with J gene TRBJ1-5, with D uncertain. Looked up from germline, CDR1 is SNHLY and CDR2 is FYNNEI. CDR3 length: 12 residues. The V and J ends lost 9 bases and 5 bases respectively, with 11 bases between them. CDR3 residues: CASGGLDQPQHF. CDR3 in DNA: TGTGCCAGTGGAGGTCTAGATCAGCCCCAGCATTTT.

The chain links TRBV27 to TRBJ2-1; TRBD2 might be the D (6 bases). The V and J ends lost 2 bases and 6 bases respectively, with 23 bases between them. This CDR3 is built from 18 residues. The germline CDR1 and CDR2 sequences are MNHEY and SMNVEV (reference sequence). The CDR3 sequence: CASSLQGSGNLPFNEQFF. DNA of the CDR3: TGTGCCAGCAGTTTACAGGGTAGCGGCAACCTTCCGTTCAATGAGCAGTTCTTC.

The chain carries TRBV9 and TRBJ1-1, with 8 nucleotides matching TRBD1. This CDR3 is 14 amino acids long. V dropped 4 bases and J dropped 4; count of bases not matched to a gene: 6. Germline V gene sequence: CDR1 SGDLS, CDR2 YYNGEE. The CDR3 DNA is TGTGCCAGCAGCCCCAGACAGGGGAGCACTGAAGCTTTCTTT. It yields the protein CASSPRQGSTEAFF.

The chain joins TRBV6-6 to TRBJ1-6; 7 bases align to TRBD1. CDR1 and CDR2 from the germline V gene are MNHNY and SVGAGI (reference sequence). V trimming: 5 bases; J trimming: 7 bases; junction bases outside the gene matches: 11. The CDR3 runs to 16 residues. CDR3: CASSPPLQGGNSPLHF. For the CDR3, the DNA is TGTGCCAGCAGTCCACCCCTCCAGGGGGGAAATTCACCCCTCCACTTT.

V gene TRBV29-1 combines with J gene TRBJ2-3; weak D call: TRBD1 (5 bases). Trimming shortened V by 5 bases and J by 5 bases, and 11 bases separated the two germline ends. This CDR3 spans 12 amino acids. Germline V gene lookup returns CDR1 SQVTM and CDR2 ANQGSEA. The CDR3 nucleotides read TGCAGCGTTCTTCAGGGCGGAGATACGCAGTATTTT. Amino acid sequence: CSVLQGGDTQYF.

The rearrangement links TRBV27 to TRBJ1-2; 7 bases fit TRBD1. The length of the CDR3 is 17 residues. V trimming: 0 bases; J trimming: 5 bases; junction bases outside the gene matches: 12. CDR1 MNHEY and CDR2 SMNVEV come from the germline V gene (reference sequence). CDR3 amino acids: CASSLSLRTGLLYGYTF. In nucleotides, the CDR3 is TGTGCCAGCAGTTTATCGTTACGGACAGGCTTATTATATGGCTACACCTTC.